The 28 T cell receptor beta chains below all came from one sample that was sequenced in a study of blood T cell repertoires in COVID-19. Sequencing was performed with immunoSEQ multiplex PCR; in TCRdb, only in-frame clones are kept and a portion is missing. The repertoire holds roughly 140,000 clones, with approximately 87% as singletons. Sequencing used PBMCs or T cells enriched from blood (not recorded which). The receptors were gathered from a woman between 25 and 40 years old with acute COVID-19.

This chain links TRBV5-1 with TRBJ2-2; D is unclear. CDR1 and CDR2 (germline): SGHRS, YFSETQ. This CDR3 spans 15 amino acids. Trimming removed 2 bases from V and 0 bases from J, with 8 bases in between. The CDR3 is CASSLTVTNTGELFF. Written as DNA, the CDR3 is TGCGCCAGCAGCTTAACTGTAACGAACACCGGGGAGCTGTTTTTT.

This clone has just one count. The chain uses TRBV2 and TRBJ2-7, with 13 bases aligning to TRBD2. The junction had 12 bases not matched to a gene; V was cut back by 6 bases and J by 1 base. Per the germline V gene, CDR1 is SNHLY and CDR2 is FYNNEI. The CDR3 covers 18 residues. The CDR3 loop reads CASSGGLAGVTSSYEQYF. The CDR3 region has the DNA TGTGCCAGCAGCGGAGGACTAGCGGGAGTTACGAGTTCCTACGAGCAGTACTTC.

The chain employs TRBV9 and TRBJ2-1; 14 bases are shared with TRBD2. This CDR3 region has 17 residues. Trimming took 4 bases from V and 0 from J; bases not matched to a gene: 3. Germline lookup yields CDR1 SGDLS and CDR2 YYNGEE. For the CDR3, the DNA is TGTGCCAGCAGCCCCGGGACTAGCGGGAGCTCCTACAATGAGCAGTTCTTC. Translating it yields CASSPGTSGSSYNEQFF.

The chain links TRBV3-1 (or the pseudogene TRBV3-2) to TRBJ2-7; TRBD2 aligns across 8 bases. Trimming took 1 base from V and 6 from J; bases not matched to a gene: 8. This CDR3 spans 15 amino acids. CDR1 is LGHDT and CDR2 is YNNKEL in the germline V gene (reference sequence). The CDR3 sequence is CASSQASGGGGEQYF. The CDR3, as DNA: TGTGCCAGCAGCCAAGCGTCGGGAGGGGGGGGCGAGCAGTACTTC.

This clone ranks as medium-sized. V and J are TRBV6-4 and TRBJ2-2, with D tentatively TRBD2 (5 bases). Trimming took off 0 bases at V and 6 bases at J, with 14 bases between the two ends. This CDR3 has 16 amino acids. Germline assignment: CDR1 MRHNA and CDR2 SNTAGT. The CDR3 sequence is CASSDSSRLEAGELFF. The DNA for the CDR3 is TGTGCCAGCAGTGACTCGAGTAGGTTGGAGGCCGGGGAGCTGTTTTTT.

The count of this clone is one. The V gene is TRBV29-1, the J gene TRBJ2-1; TRBD2 aligns across 8 bases. Germline V gene lookup returns CDR1 SQVTM and CDR2 ANQGSEA. This CDR3 is 13 amino acids long. V lost 2 bases and J lost 7; bases outside the gene matches: 4. The CDR3 protein is CSVERGLGNEQFF. In DNA, the CDR3 is TGCAGCGTTGAAAGGGGACTAGGGAATGAGCAGTTCTTC.

This sequence joins TRBV10-1 and TRBJ1-2; D is unclear. Germline assignment: CDR1 WNHNN and CDR2 SYGVQD (reference sequence). V was clipped by 4 bases and J by 0 bases, with 9 bases between them. The CDR3 length is 14 residues. CDR3 bases: TGCGCCAGCAGTGGGGGAGAGGCTAACTATGGCTACACCTTC. Amino acids: CASSGGEANYGYTF.

In DNA form, the CDR3 reads TGTGCCAGCAGTTTCTCCCTTGACAGGAGCTACGAGCAGTACTTC. Its protein product is CASSFSLDRSYEQYF. This sequence joins TRBV28 and TRBJ2-7; tentative D call: TRBD1 (6 bases). V was shortened by 3 bases and J by 3 bases, with 15 bases between the two germline ends. The CDR3 consists of 15 residues. Germline CDR1 is MDHEN and CDR2 is SYDVKM. Supplemented by reference TRBV28 and TRBJ2-7, the full variable domain reads DVKVTQSSRYLVKRTGEKVFLECVQDMDHENMFWYRQDPGLGLRLIYFSYDVKMKEKGDIPEGYSVSREKKERFSLILESASTNQTSMYLCASSFSLDRSYEQYFGPGTRLTVT.

V gene TRBV9 combines with J gene TRBJ2-7; tentative D call: TRBD1 (6 bases). CDR1 and CDR2 from the germline V gene are SGDLS and YYNGEE. Trimming took off 3 bases at V and 0 bases at J, with 10 bases between the two ends. The CDR3 is 14 residues long. The CDR3 protein is CASSAWDNSYEQYF. The DNA for the CDR3 is TGTGCCAGCAGCGCCTGGGACAACTCCTACGAGCAGTACTTC. Supplemented by reference TRBV9 and TRBJ2-7, the full variable domain reads DSGVTQTPKHLITATGQRVTLRCSPRSGDLSVYWYQQSLDQGLQFLIQYYNGEERAKGNILERFSAQQFPDLHSELNLSSLELGDSALYFCASSAWDNSYEQYFGPGTRLTVT.

This clone was detected once. V and J are TRBV7-2 and TRBJ1-2; 10 nucleotides line up with TRBD1. CDR1 and CDR2 from the germline V gene are SGHTA and FQGNSA. The CDR3 runs to 16 residues. With 1 base clipped from V and 3 bases from J, the junction kept 5 bases outside the gene matches. CDR3 residues: CASSLGNDRGHYGYTF. For the CDR3, the DNA is TGTGCCAGCAGCTTAGGGAACGACAGGGGGCACTATGGCTACACCTTC. The full variable domain, with the rest looked up from reference TRBV7-2 and TRBJ1-2, is GAGVSQSPSNKVTEKGKDVELRCDPISGHTALYWYRQSLGQGLEFLIYFQGNSAPDKSGLPSDRFSAERTGGSVSTLTIQRTQQEDSAVYLCASSLGNDRGHYGYTFGSGTRLTVV.

V and J are TRBV19 and TRBJ1-2; no definite D call. Germline V gives CDR1 LNHDA, CDR2 SQIVND (reference sequence). V was clipped by 6 bases and J by 8 bases, with 22 bases between them. The CDR3 runs 15 residues. CDR3 amino acids: CASSLVGFKLSGYTF. As DNA, the CDR3 is TGTGCCAGTAGCCTAGTCGGGTTCAAGCTGTCGGGCTACACCTTC.

J is TRBJ1-2 and V is TRBV5-1; 9 bases fit TRBD1. The CDR3 is 15 residues long. Germline V gives CDR1 SGHRS, CDR2 YFSETQ. Trimming cost V 4 bases and J 6 bases; bases outside gene matches: 10. CDR3 in amino acids: CASSLRGQGLDGYTF. As DNA, the CDR3 is TGCGCCAGCAGCCTCCGAGGACAGGGGCTCGATGGCTACACCTTC.

This chain joins TRBV2 and TRBJ2-7, with D unresolved. Trimming took 3 bases from V and 2 from J, leaving 5 bases between them. The CDR3 totals 12 residues. Germline lookup yields CDR1 SNHLY and CDR2 FYNNEI. The CDR3 bases are TGTGCCAGCAGTGACAGGACCTACGAGCAGTACTTC. The encoded protein is CASSDRTYEQYF.

J is TRBJ1-1 and V is TRBV28; D is perhaps TRBD1 (6 bases). The CDR3 loop spans 14 amino acids. Trimming shortened V by 2 bases and J by 1 base, and 8 bases separated the two germline ends. CDR1 is MDHEN and CDR2 is SYDVKM in the germline V gene. CDR3 region: CASSLTGKNTEAFF. DNA of the CDR3: TGTGCCAGCAGTTTAACAGGGAAGAACACTGAAGCTTTCTTT.

The chain is built from TRBV28 and TRBJ1-5, with a weak D call TRBD1 (6 bases). The CDR3 spans 15 residues. Germline lookup yields CDR1 MDHEN and CDR2 SYDVKM. The V end was cut by 6 bases, the J end by 7 bases, with 19 bases between. DNA for the CDR3: TGTGCCAGCAGGCCGGGGGGCGAGGGGCGGCAGCCCCAGCATTTT. It is translated as CASRPGGEGRQPQHF.

The V and J genes are TRBV10-3 and TRBJ1-5; D might be TRBD1 (5 bases). Looked up from germline, CDR1 is ENHRY and CDR2 is SYGVKD. The CDR3 spans 14 residues. V was clipped by 4 bases and J by 5 bases, with 12 bases between them. CDR3 nucleotide sequence: TGTGCCATCAGTGCCCAGGGAGGCCATCAGCCCCAGCATTTT. Encoded protein: CAISAQGGHQPQHF.

The J gene is TRBJ2-7, the V gene TRBV15, with 8 bases fitting TRBD2. Germline V gene data show CDR1 as LNHNV and CDR2 as YYDKDF (reference sequence). This CDR3 spans 14 amino acids. Unmatched junction bases numbered 6, after V lost 5 bases and J lost 3 bases. CDR3 bases: TGTGCCACCAGCTTCGGAAGCGGGAGCTACGAGCAGTACTTC. Translation gives CATSFGSGSYEQYF.

The count of this clone is one. The chain carries TRBV5-1 and TRBJ2-3; 8 bases are a match to TRBD2. J was trimmed by 5 bases and V by 0 bases; bases with no gene match: 5. Germline values: CDR1 SGHRS, CDR2 YFSETQ. The length of the CDR3 is 15 residues. The DNA of the CDR3 is TGCGCCAGCAGCTTGGGAGCGGGAGTTGGAGATACGCAGTATTTT. As protein: CASSLGAGVGDTQYF.

This sequence joins TRBV7-9 and TRBJ2-2; 10 bases agree with TRBD2. Germline-derived CDR1 and CDR2 are SEHNR and FQNEAQ (reference sequence). After removal of 5 bases from V and 3 bases from J, the junction contained 9 bases not matched to a gene. The length of the CDR3 is 17 residues. The CDR3 nucleotides are TGTGCCAGCAGCCTAGGGGCTAGCGGGAGTGACACCGGGGAGCTGTTTTTT. This translates into CASSLGASGSDTGELFF. Together with reference TRBV7-9 and TRBJ2-2, the CDR3 gives the full variable domain: DTGVSQNPRHKITKRGQNVTFRCDPISEHNRLYWYRQTLGQGPEFLTYFQNEAQLEKSRLLSDRFSAERPKGSFSTLEIQRTEQGDSAMYLCASSLGASGSDTGELFFGEGSRLTVL.

The chain joins TRBV15 to TRBJ2-3; D remains ambiguous. Trimming took off 6 bases at V and 2 bases at J, with 12 bases between the two ends. Per germline, CDR1 LNHNV and CDR2 YYDKDF (reference sequence). The CDR3 has 14 amino acids. The CDR3 DNA reads as TGTGCCACCAGTACGCAGTTTCCCACAGATACGCAGTATTTT. It encodes CATSTQFPTDTQYF.

V usage is TRBV7-3 and J usage is TRBJ2-3; 11 bases agree with TRBD2. V was clipped by 5 bases and J by 2 bases; unmatched bases: 3. The germline V gene has CDR1 SGHTA and CDR2 FQGTGA. There are 15 residues in the CDR3. CDR3 region: CASSATSGVTDTQYF. CDR3 sequence (DNA): TGTGCCAGCAGCGCGACTAGCGGGGTCACAGATACGCAGTATTTT.

The chain combines TRBV18 with TRBJ1-3; 8 bases line up with TRBD1. The CDR3 covers 17 residues. Germline CDR1 is KGHSH and CDR2 is LQKENI. J gave up 0 bases and V 0 bases, and 4 bases lay outside the gene matches. The CDR3 protein is CASSPPGGQASGNTIYF. For the CDR3, the DNA is TGTGCCAGCTCACCACCGGGGGGACAGGCCTCTGGAAACACCATATATTTT.

This chain links TRBV4-3 with TRBJ1-4; the D gene is possibly TRBD1 (6 bases). Germline loops: CDR1 LGHNA, CDR2 YSLEER. V was pared by 1 base and J by 2 bases, with 8 bases between. The CDR3 has 15 residues. Here the CDR3 reads CASSQARGTNEKLFF. The DNA for the CDR3 is TGCGCCAGCAGCCAAGCGAGGGGGACTAATGAAAAACTGTTTTTT.

V is TRBV4-1 and J is TRBJ1-3; maybe TRBD1 (5 bases). Trimming left V 4 bases short and J 4 bases short, with 14 bases between. The CDR3 loop spans 15 amino acids. Germline loops: CDR1 MGHRA, CDR2 YSYEKL. This CDR3 reads CASSRSGTKGNTIYF. The CDR3 nucleotides read TGCGCCAGCAGCCGATCCGGGACTAAAGGAAACACCATATATTTT.

This clone was observed a single time. The CDR3 coding sequence is TGTGCCACCAGTGATCGACTAGCGGGATCGGCTGAGCAGTTCTTC. It encodes CATSDRLAGSAEQFF. The chain carries TRBV24-1 and TRBJ2-1; 11 bases match TRBD2. V was clipped by 3 bases and J by 9 bases; unmatched bases: 6. The V gene's germline CDR1 is KGHDR and CDR2 SFDVKD. This CDR3 is 15 amino acids long.

The chain is built from TRBV28 and TRBJ2-3, with 10 positions matching TRBD1. J lost 5 bases, V lost 4 bases, and 6 bases had no gene match. This CDR3 contains 15 residues. Per the germline V gene, CDR1 is MDHEN and CDR2 is SYDVKM. CDR3 in amino acids: CASSSPTGGQDTQYF. DNA for the CDR3: TGTGCCAGCAGTTCACCGACAGGGGGCCAAGATACGCAGTATTTT.

This chain uses TRBV19 with TRBJ2-2, with 14 bases fitting TRBD2. Looked up from germline, CDR1 is LNHDA and CDR2 is SQIVND (reference sequence). Unmatched junction bases numbered 11, after V lost 4 bases and J lost 4 bases. The CDR3 has 19 residues. The CDR3: CASSKGLAGGGLGTGELFF. CDR3 DNA sequence: TGTGCCAGTAGTAAAGGACTAGCGGGAGGAGGGTTGGGCACCGGGGAGCTGTTTTTT.

The chain uses TRBV7-9 and TRBJ1-2; 8 nucleotides match TRBD1. Losses at the gene ends were 1 base for V and 4 bases for J; bases not matched to a gene: 5. The CDR3 sequence is 15 residues long. The germline V gene encodes CDR1 SEHNR and CDR2 FQNEAQ (reference sequence). The CDR3 DNA reads TGTGCCAGCAGCTTAGGGGGACAGGAGATCTATGGCTACACCTTC. Amino acid sequence: CASSLGGQEIYGYTF.